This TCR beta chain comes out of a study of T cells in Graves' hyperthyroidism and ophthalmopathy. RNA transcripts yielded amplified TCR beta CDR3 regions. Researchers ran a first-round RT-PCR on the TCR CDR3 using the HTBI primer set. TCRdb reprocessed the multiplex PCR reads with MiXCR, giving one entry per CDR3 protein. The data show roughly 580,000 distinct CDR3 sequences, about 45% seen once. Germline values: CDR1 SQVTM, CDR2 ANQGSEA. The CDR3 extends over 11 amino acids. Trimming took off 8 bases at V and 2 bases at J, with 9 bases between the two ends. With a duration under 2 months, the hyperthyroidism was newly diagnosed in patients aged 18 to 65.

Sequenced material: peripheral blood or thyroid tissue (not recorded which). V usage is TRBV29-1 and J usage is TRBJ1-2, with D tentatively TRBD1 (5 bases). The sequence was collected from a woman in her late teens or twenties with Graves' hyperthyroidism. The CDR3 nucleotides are TGCAGCAGTGACAGCAACTATGGCTACACCTTC. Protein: CSSDSNYGYTF.